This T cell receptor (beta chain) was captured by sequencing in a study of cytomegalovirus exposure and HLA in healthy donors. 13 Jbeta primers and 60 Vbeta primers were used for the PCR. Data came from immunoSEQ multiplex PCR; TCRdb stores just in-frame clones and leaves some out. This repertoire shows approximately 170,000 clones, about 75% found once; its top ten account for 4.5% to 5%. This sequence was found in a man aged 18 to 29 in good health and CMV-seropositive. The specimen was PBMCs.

CDR3 coding DNA: TGTGCCAGCAGTCCGTCCCTAGGTAGCGGCTACACCTTC. Amino acid sequence: CASSPSLGSGYTF. V and J are TRBV27 and TRBJ1-2; D is undetermined. CDR1 is MNHEY, CDR2 SMNVEV, per germline (reference sequence). V was pared by 5 bases and J by 8 bases, with 15 bases between. The CDR3 is 13 amino acids.